This TCR beta chain was found in a study of T cell clonotyping in hematopoietic cell transplantation. Findings and caveats of the study: Without cell sorting, CD4 versus CD8 contributions remain unresolved. Few recipient clonotypes overlapped donors; over 95% were de novo at given depth. Broader posttransplant TCR repertoire diversity was predicted by graft donor and pretransplant recipient Inverse Simpson Index values. Recipient TCR diversity dropped after transplant; expanded clonotypes rose from day 30 to 180.

Clones were sequenced by immunoSEQ multiplex PCR, and TCRdb holds only the in-frame ones, with some missing. The sample lists about 44,000 clones; 94% were seen once. Notes on this clone: Its antigen is not identified.

The origin of this receptor is a woman between 45 and 60 years old in good health. Some clones in this sample may be carry-over from other donors' samples. The source material was peripheral blood mononuclear cells.

CDR3 protein: CASSRGPSGGEETQYF. The CDR3 DNA sequence: TGTGCCAGCAGCCGTGGCCCTAGCGGGGGGGAAGAGACCCAGTACTTC. The V call is TRBV4-2, the J call TRBJ2-5; TRBD2 agrees at 12 bases. Trimming at V came to 4 bases and at J to 3 bases, leaving 6 bases not matched to a gene. The CDR3 sequence is 16 residues long. From germline, CDR1 is LGHNA and CDR2 YNFKEQ.